This T cell receptor beta chain was sequenced for a study of T cells in localized non-small cell lung cancer. Study-wide results and caveats: Peak T cell clonality was found in uninvolved adjacent lung, exceeding tumor.

As concerns this clone: Its antigen is not known.

The method was immunoSEQ multiplex PCR; TCRdb's version includes in-frame clones alone and lacks a portion of them. The table includes tens of thousands of clones, 70% to 90% detected once. The sequenced sample was peripheral blood, obtained before any cancer treatment. This clonotype was sampled from a woman aged 35-75 years with stage I lung adenocarcinoma.

CDR3 amino acids: CASSLGLAGVLNDEQFF. CDR3 nucleotide sequence: TGTGCCAGCAGCCTTGGACTAGCGGGGGTGTTGAACGATGAGCAGTTCTTC. The chain joins TRBV11-2 to TRBJ2-1, with TRBD2 identical over 13 bases. Trimming took 5 bases from V and 8 from J; bases not matched to a gene: 12. The CDR3 has 17 amino acids. CDR1 SGHAT and CDR2 FQNNGV come from the germline V gene. Together with reference TRBV11-2 and TRBJ2-1, the CDR3 gives the full variable domain: EAGVAQSPRYKIIEKRQSVAFWCNPISGHATLYWYQQILGQGPKLLIQFQNNGVVDDSQLPKDRFSAERLKGVDSTLKIQPAKLEDSAVYLCASSLGLAGVLNDEQFFGPGTRLTVL.